This T cell receptor (beta chain) was recovered during a study of T cells in Graves' hyperthyroidism and ophthalmopathy. Amplification targeted TCR beta CDR3 regions from RNA transcripts. The TCR CDR3 first-round RT-PCR relied on the HTBI primer set. TCRdb independently ran MiXCR on the multiplex PCR reads; one entry per CDR3 protein. The sample includes some 600,000 distinct CDR3 sequences, roughly 13% of them seen just once. CDR3 length: 18 amino acids. Germline V lookup: CDR1 SEHNR, CDR2 FQNEAQ (reference sequence). V was cut by 4 bases and J by 0 bases, with 19 bases left in between. Specimen: blood. This receptor was obtained from a woman younger than 45 with Graves' hyperthyroidism that later progressed to Graves' ophthalmopathy. The chain recombines TRBV7-9 with TRBJ1-3, with a tentative D call TRBD1 (6 bases). The CDR3 protein is CASSSSQRTASSGNTIYF. CDR3 coding DNA: TGTGCCAGCAGCTCCAGCCAGAGGACAGCGAGCTCTGGAAACACCATATATTTT.